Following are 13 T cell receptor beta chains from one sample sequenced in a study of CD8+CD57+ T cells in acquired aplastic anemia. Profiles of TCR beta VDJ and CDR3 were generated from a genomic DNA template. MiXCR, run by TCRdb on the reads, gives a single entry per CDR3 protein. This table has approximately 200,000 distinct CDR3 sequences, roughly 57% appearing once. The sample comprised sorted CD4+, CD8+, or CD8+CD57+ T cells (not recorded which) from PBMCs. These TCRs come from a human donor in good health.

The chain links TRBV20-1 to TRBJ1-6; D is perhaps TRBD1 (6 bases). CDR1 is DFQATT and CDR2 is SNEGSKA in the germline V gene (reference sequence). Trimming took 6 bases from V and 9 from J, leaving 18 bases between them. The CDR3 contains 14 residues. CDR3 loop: CSAPGGGGISPLHF. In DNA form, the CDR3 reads TGCAGTGCCCCTGGGGGGGGGGGCATTTCACCCCTCCACTTT.

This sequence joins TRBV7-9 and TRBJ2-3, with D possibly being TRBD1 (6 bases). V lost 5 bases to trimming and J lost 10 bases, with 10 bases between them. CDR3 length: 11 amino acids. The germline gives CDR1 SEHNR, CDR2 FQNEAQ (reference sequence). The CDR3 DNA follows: TGTGCCAGCAGCCTGAACAGGGCGCAGTATTTT. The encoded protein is CASSLNRAQYF.

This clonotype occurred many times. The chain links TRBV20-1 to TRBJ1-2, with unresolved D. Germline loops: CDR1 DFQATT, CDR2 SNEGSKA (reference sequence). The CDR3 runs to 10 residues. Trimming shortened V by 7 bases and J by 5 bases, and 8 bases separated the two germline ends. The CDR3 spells CSVQIYGYTF. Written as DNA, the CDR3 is TGCAGTGTTCAGATATATGGCTACACCTTC.

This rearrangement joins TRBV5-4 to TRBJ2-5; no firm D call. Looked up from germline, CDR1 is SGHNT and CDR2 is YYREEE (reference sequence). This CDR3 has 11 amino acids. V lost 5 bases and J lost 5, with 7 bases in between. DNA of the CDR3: TGTGCCAGCAGGGGTGGGGAGACCCAGTACTTC. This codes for CASRGGETQYF. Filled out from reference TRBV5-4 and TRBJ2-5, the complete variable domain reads ETGVTQSPTHLIKTRGQQVTLRCSSQSGHNTVSWYQQALGQGPQFIFQYYREEENGRGNFPPRFSGLQFPNYSSELNVNALELDDSALYLCASRGGETQYFGPGTRLLVL.

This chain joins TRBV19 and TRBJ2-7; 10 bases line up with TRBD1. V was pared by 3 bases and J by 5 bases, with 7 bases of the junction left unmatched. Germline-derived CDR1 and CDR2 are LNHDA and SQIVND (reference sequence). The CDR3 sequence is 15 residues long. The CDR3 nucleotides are TGTGCCAGTAGTATTGGGACAGGGGAGTGGGACGAGCAGTACTTC. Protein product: CASSIGTGEWDEQYF.

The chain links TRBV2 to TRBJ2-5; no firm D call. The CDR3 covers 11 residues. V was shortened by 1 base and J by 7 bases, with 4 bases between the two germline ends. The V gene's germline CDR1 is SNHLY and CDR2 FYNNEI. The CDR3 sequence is CASSEGSTQYF. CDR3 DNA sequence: TGTGCCAGCAGTGAAGGGTCGACCCAGTACTTC.

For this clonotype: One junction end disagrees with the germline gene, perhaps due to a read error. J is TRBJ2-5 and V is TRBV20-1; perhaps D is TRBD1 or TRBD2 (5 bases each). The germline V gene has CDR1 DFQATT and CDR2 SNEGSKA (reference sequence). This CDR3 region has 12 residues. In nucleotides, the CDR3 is TGCAGTGCTAGCTGGGGGACGACTAAAGCCTTCTTT. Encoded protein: CSASWGTTKAFF.

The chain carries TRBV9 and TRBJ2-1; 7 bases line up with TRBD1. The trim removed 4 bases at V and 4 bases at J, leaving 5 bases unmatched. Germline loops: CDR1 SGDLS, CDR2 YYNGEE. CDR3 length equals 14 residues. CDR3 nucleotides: TGTGCCAGCAGCCTAAGACAGGGTTACAATGAGCAGTTCTTC. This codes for CASSLRQGYNEQFF.

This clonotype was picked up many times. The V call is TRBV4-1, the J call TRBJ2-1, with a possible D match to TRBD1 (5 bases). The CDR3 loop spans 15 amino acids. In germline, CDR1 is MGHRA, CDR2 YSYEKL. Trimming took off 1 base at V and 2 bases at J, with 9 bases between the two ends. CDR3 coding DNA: TGCGCCAGCAGCCAAGCTAAGGGGACCTACAATGAGCAGTTCTTC. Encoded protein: CASSQAKGTYNEQFF.

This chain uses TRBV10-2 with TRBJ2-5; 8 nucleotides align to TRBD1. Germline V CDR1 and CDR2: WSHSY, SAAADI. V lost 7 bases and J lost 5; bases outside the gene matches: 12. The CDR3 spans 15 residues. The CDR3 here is CASNRGSGKWETQYF. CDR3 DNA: TGCGCCAGCAACAGGGGGTCCGGCAAGTGGGAGACCCAGTACTTC.

The CDR3 sequence is CARTSGGVYEQYF. In DNA, the CDR3 is TGTGCTAGAACTAGCGGGGGGGTCTACGAGCAGTACTTC. The chain uses TRBV9 and TRBJ2-7; 13 bases fit TRBD2. The germline V gene encodes CDR1 SGDLS and CDR2 YYNGEE. The CDR3 is made up of 13 amino acids.

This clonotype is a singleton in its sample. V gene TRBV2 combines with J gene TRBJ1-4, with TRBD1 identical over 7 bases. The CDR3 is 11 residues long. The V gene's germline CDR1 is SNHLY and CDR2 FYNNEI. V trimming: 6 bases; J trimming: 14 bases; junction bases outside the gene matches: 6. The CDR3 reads CASSSPRGLFF. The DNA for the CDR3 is TGTGCCAGCAGCTCCCCCAGGGGGCTGTTTTTT.

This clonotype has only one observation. The CDR3: CASSAYPGTVYEQYF. Written as DNA, the CDR3 is TGTGCCAGCAGCGCCTACCCCGGGACAGTCTACGAGCAGTACTTC. The gene calls are TRBV7-3 and TRBJ2-7; TRBD1 aligns across 7 bases. The ends lost 5 bases at V and 3 bases at J; junction bases unmatched: 10. The CDR3 totals 15 residues. Germline CDR1 and CDR2: SGHTA and FQGTGA.